This T cell receptor (beta chain) was sequenced during a study of cytomegalovirus exposure and HLA in healthy donors. Study context: When 350 to 400 donors were genotyped, approximately 81% of them were found to fall in the Caucasian-associated ancestry cluster.

V was pared by 3 bases and J by 6 bases, with 5 bases of the junction left unmatched. This CDR3 has 15 residues. CDR1 and CDR2 (germline): MNHEY, SMNVEV (reference sequence). All donors participated as healthy donors of bone marrow. Vbeta (60) and Jbeta (13) primers were used in the PCR. TCRdb keeps only in-frame clones here, not all; method: immunoSEQ multiplex PCR. The sample records around 130,000 clones, roughly four fifths being singletons. Study results and limitations: Certain sequence variants were highly shared and formed a cluster, and this cluster was likely a sequencing artifact.

About this clone itself: The antigen remains unidentified.

Material for sequencing was PBMCs. The chain employs TRBV27 and TRBJ2-2, with 9 positions matching TRBD1. This TCR derives from a woman aged 45 to 65 in good health and CMV-seronegative. The CDR3 DNA reads as TGTGCCAGCAGTTTCCGGACAGGGGTAGCCGGGGAGCTGTTTTTT. Translation gives CASSFRTGVAGELFF.